These 31 T cell receptor beta chains originate from one sample sequenced in a study of blood T cell repertoires in COVID-19. Profiled with immunoSEQ multiplex PCR; TCRdb holds only in-frame clones, not every one. This table holds 310,000 or so clones, 87% found once. The specimen sequenced was peripheral blood. The source of these receptors is a woman between 50 and 59 years old who had recovered from COVID-19.

The V gene is TRBV5-8, the J gene TRBJ2-2, with a possible D match to TRBD1 (6 bases). Germline CDR1 is SGHTS and CDR2 is YDEGEE. The CDR3 loop spans 17 amino acids. With 2 bases removed from V and 1 base from J, the gap between germline ends came to 15 bases. The CDR3 loop is CASSFSWGRLNTGELFF. CDR3 in DNA: TGTGCCAGCAGCTTTAGTTGGGGGCGCCTGAACACCGGGGAGCTGTTTTTT.

The chain couples TRBV12-5 to TRBJ2-2; possible D gene TRBD1, 5 bases. CDR1 is LGHNT, CDR2 FRNRAP, per germline. CDR3 size: 15 residues. The V end was cut by 1 base, the J end by 2 bases, with 8 bases between. The CDR3 spells CASGLGTPNTGELFF. The CDR3, as DNA: TGTGCTAGTGGTTTGGGGACACCCAACACCGGGGAGCTGTTTTTT.

The chain is built from TRBV19 and TRBJ1-1; D not resolved. Germline values: CDR1 LNHDA, CDR2 SQIVND (reference sequence). The ends were cut back, 5 bases at V and 4 bases at J, with 17 bases in the middle. This CDR3 is 15 amino acids long. In DNA, the CDR3 is TGTGCCAGTAGTTGGCGGTCAGCTGTTTTCACTGAAGCTTTCTTT. It is translated as CASSWRSAVFTEAFF. The whole variable domain, remainder taken from reference TRBV19 and TRBJ1-1, is DGGITQSPKYLFRKEGQNVTLSCEQNLNHDAMYWYRQDPGQGLRLIYYSQIVNDFQKGDIAEGYSVSREKKESFPLTVTSAQKNPTAFYLCASSWRSAVFTEAFFGQGTRLTVV.

The rearrangement joins TRBV6-5 to TRBJ1-6; weak D call: TRBD1 (5 bases). The CDR3 length is 13 residues. Germline V CDR1 and CDR2: MNHEY, SVGAGI. The germline V and J ends were trimmed by 6 bases and 10 bases, with 13 bases remaining between them. The DNA for the CDR3 is TGTGCCAGCAGCGCCGGGGGATTCTCACCCCTCCACTTT. Residues: CASSAGGFSPLHF.

The gene calls are TRBV10-3 and TRBJ1-1; 8 bases line up with TRBD1. V lost 2 bases, J lost 7 bases, and 9 bases stayed unmatched. The CDR3 loop spans 15 amino acids. Germline values: CDR1 ENHRY, CDR2 SYGVKD. CDR3 nucleotide sequence: TGTGCCATCAGTGAGCCAAGGACAGGGAGGGGTGAAGCTTTCTTT. Residues: CAISEPRTGRGEAFF.

V and J are TRBV7-2 and TRBJ2-1; 7 nucleotides match TRBD2. CDR1 and CDR2 from the germline V gene are SGHTA and FQGNSA. This CDR3 has 17 residues. Unmatched junction bases numbered 15, after V lost 8 bases and J lost 2 bases. CDR3 nucleotides: TGTGCCAGCCCCAGGGCTAGCGGTATACCCGCCTACAATGAGCAGTTCTTC. Encoded protein: CASPRASGIPAYNEQFF. The complete variable domain, with remaining parts taken from reference TRBV7-2 and TRBJ2-1, reads GAGVSQSPSNKVTEKGKDVELRCDPISGHTALYWYRQSLGQGLEFLIYFQGNSAPDKSGLPSDRFSAERTGGSVSTLTIQRTQQEDSAVYLCASPRASGIPAYNEQFFGPGTRLTVL.

The table lists this clone with a count of one. The chain links TRBV9 to TRBJ2-1, with a weak D call TRBD1 (6 bases). Between the trimmed V and J ends, which lost 0 bases and 9 bases, there was a span of 19 bases. Germline V lookup: CDR1 SGDLS, CDR2 YYNGEE. The CDR3 runs 16 residues. In DNA form, the CDR3 reads TGTGCCAGCAGCGTAGTAGAGGGGGATATGGGCGGTGAGCAGTTCTTC. Protein product: CASSVVEGDMGGEQFF.

V gene TRBV4-3 combines with J gene TRBJ1-4; 8 bases align to TRBD1. J gave up 8 bases and V 4 bases, and 9 bases lay outside the gene matches. The germline V gene has CDR1 LGHNA and CDR2 YSLEER. The CDR3 runs 15 residues. CDR3 protein: CASSRLTGGQEKLFF. CDR3 DNA: TGCGCCAGCAGCCGGCTAACAGGGGGGCAGGAAAAACTGTTTTTT.

The V and J genes are TRBV6-2 or TRBV6-3 and TRBJ2-3; D unresolved. Germline CDR1 is MNHEY and CDR2 is SVGEGT. Trimming cost V 0 bases and J 4 bases, with 14 bases left between them. The CDR3 has 16 amino acids. The CDR3 region is CASSYSNGLQSDTQYF. The CDR3 DNA follows: TGTGCCAGCAGTTACTCGAACGGTTTACAGTCAGATACGCAGTATTTT.

The chain carries TRBV10-3 and TRBJ2-5; a weak D match, TRBD2 (7 bases). The CDR3 loop spans 14 amino acids. From germline, CDR1 is ENHRY and CDR2 SYGVKD. The V end lost 3 bases, the J end lost 6 bases, and 14 bases lay between the germline ends. The CDR3 protein is CAISDPGGVKTQYF. The DNA of the CDR3 is TGTGCCATCAGTGACCCGGGGGGCGTGAAGACCCAGTACTTC.

The chain is built from TRBV30 and TRBJ2-7, with D unclear. CDR3 size: 12 residues. V shed 4 bases and J shed 6 bases, with 13 bases lying between them. Germline lookup yields CDR1 GTSNPN and CDR2 SVGIG (reference sequence). The CDR3 DNA reads as TGTGCCTGGAATTTCTACGGCGGCGAGCAGTACTTC. It encodes CAWNFYGGEQYF.

J is TRBJ1-3 and V is TRBV7-9, with D unclear. V dropped 8 bases and J dropped 4 bases, with 15 bases sitting between them. The CDR3 sequence is 14 residues long. Looked up from germline, CDR1 is SEHNR and CDR2 is FQNEAQ (reference sequence). The CDR3 bases are TGTGCCAGCGGACCCGGGTCGGGAGGAAACACCATATATTTT. Protein product: CASGPGSGGNTIYF.

The V gene is TRBV2, the J gene TRBJ1-2; D is undetermined. Trimming took off 1 base at V and 3 bases at J, with 6 bases between the two ends. The CDR3 is made up of 13 amino acids. In germline, CDR1 is SNHLY, CDR2 FYNNEI. CDR3 residues: CASSEGEDYGYTF. The CDR3 DNA reads as TGTGCCAGCAGTGAAGGTGAGGACTATGGCTACACCTTC.

DNA of the CDR3: TGTGCCAGCAGAAAGGACAGGGCTAGCTCCTACGAGCAGTACTTC. This sequence encodes CASRKDRASSYEQYF. This sequence joins TRBV7-9 and TRBJ2-7, with 8 bases fitting TRBD1. The germline gives CDR1 SEHNR, CDR2 FQNEAQ (reference sequence). The CDR3 consists of 15 residues. After removal of 6 bases from V and 0 bases from J, the junction contained 7 bases not matched to a gene.

The rearrangement joins TRBV27 to TRBJ2-1; weak D call: TRBD2 (6 bases). The V gene's germline CDR1 is MNHEY and CDR2 SMNVEV (reference sequence). Trimming removed 3 bases at V and 7 bases at J, with 16 bases between. The CDR3 totals 15 residues. CDR3 sequence reads: CASSLRRGSLNEQFF. CDR3 DNA: TGTGCCAGCAGTTTGAGGCGGGGATCCTTAAATGAGCAGTTCTTC.

CDR3: CASSSGTGVTYEQYF. The CDR3 nucleotides read TGTGCCAGCAGCTCCGGGACAGGGGTGACCTACGAGCAGTACTTC. The chain has TRBV7-9 and TRBJ2-7; 10 bases match TRBD1. V dropped 4 bases and J dropped 2; count of bases not matched to a gene: 5. The CDR3 contains 15 residues. CDR1 and CDR2 from the germline V gene are SEHNR and FQNEAQ (reference sequence).

This clone has only a few counts. V gene TRBV7-2 combines with J gene TRBJ1-6; D uncertain. Germline V CDR1 and CDR2: SGHTA, FQGNSA. This CDR3 has 14 amino acids. The germline V and J ends were trimmed by 1 base and 4 bases, with 5 bases remaining between them. This CDR3 is CASSLGAYNSPLHF. In DNA form, the CDR3 reads TGTGCCAGCAGCTTAGGAGCTTATAATTCACCCCTCCACTTT.

This rearrangement joins TRBV9 to TRBJ2-4; tentative D call: TRBD1 (6 bases). This CDR3 contains 15 residues. Trimming stripped 3 bases from V and 4 bases from J, with 14 bases between. Germline values: CDR1 SGDLS, CDR2 YYNGEE. The CDR3 DNA reads as TGTGCCAGCAGCGCCTTACAGGGTGGGAAAAACATTCAGTACTTC. Its translation: CASSALQGGKNIQYF.

The chain uses TRBV7-8 and TRBJ2-1, with 15 bases identical to TRBD2. Germline V gene lookup returns CDR1 SGHVS and CDR2 FQNEAQ. The V gene end was trimmed by 8 bases and the J gene end by 1 base; junction bases not matched to a gene: 12. This CDR3 is built from 19 residues. CDR3 amino acids: CASAWGTSGRKGSYNEQFF. The CDR3 nucleotides are TGTGCCAGCGCCTGGGGGACTAGCGGGAGGAAAGGGTCCTACAATGAGCAGTTCTTC.

J is TRBJ1-5 and V is TRBV30; possibly TRBD1 for D (5 bases). Germline V gene data show CDR1 as GTSNPN and CDR2 as SVGIG (reference sequence). V gave up 0 bases and J gave up 0 bases, with 9 bases separating them. The CDR3 runs 15 residues. The CDR3 loop is CAWSVGGFSNQPQHF. The CDR3 DNA follows: TGTGCCTGGAGTGTCGGGGGTTTTAGCAATCAGCCCCAGCATTTT.

The V gene is TRBV29-1, the J gene TRBJ2-1; TRBD2 matches at 7 bases. The CDR3 length is 15 residues. Germline V gene lookup returns CDR1 SQVTM and CDR2 ANQGSEA. V was pared by 1 base and J by 1 base, with 4 bases of the junction left unmatched. As DNA, the CDR3 is TGCAGCGTTGAAGGGCTAGCGGTGTCCTACAATGAGCAGTTCTTC. This encodes CSVEGLAVSYNEQFF.

The chain recombines TRBV3-1 (or the pseudogene TRBV3-2) with TRBJ1-1, with D unresolved. Between the trimmed V and J ends, which lost 0 bases and 7 bases, there was a span of 12 bases. Per the germline V gene, CDR1 is LGHDT and CDR2 is YNNKEL (reference sequence). CDR3 length: 14 amino acids. The CDR3: CASSQDVGVIEAFF. CDR3 bases: TGTGCCAGCAGCCAAGATGTCGGGGTTATTGAAGCTTTCTTT.

This clone was picked up a small number of times. V is TRBV7-2 and J is TRBJ2-7, with 12 bases fitting TRBD2. Germline CDR1 SGHTA, CDR2 FQGNSA. The CDR3 sequence is 17 residues long. V lost 2 bases and J lost 5; bases outside the gene matches: 10. The CDR3 DNA reads TGTGCCAGCAGCTTAATCCGTCTAGCGGGAGGGCGGGACGAGCAGTACTTC. Protein product: CASSLIRLAGGRDEQYF.

V is TRBV19 and J is TRBJ2-1; 12 nucleotides line up with TRBD1. The CDR3 is 16 residues long. The germline V gene encodes CDR1 LNHDA and CDR2 SQIVND (reference sequence). V dropped 5 bases and J dropped 2; count of bases not matched to a gene: 4. The CDR3 region is CASSVGTGGAYNEQFF. The CDR3, as DNA: TGTGCCAGTAGTGTAGGGACAGGGGGCGCCTACAATGAGCAGTTCTTC. The complete variable domain, with remaining parts taken from reference TRBV19 and TRBJ2-1, reads DGGITQSPKYLFRKEGQNVTLSCEQNLNHDAMYWYRQDPGQGLRLIYYSQIVNDFQKGDIAEGYSVSREKKESFPLTVTSAQKNPTAFYLCASSVGTGGAYNEQFFGPGTRLTVL.

The gene calls are TRBV28 and TRBJ2-6; 7 nucleotides line up with TRBD1. Germline V gives CDR1 MDHEN, CDR2 SYDVKM. This CDR3 region has 18 residues. The V segment lost 8 bases and the J segment 4 bases; nucleotides outside the gene matches: 17. CDR3 protein: CASYRGPGVIAGANVLTF. The CDR3 DNA is TGTGCCAGCTATAGGGGGCCAGGAGTTATTGCCGGGGCCAACGTCCTGACTTTC.

The chain has TRBV20-1 and TRBJ2-3; 7 nucleotides align to TRBD2. V gave up 3 bases and J gave up 1 base; unmatched junction bases: 13. Germline CDR1 DFQATT, CDR2 SNEGSKA (reference sequence). The CDR3 is made up of 17 amino acids. Here the CDR3 reads CSASGSGVRGGTDTQYF. CDR3 in DNA: TGCAGTGCTAGTGGGAGCGGGGTCCGCGGGGGCACAGATACGCAGTATTTT.

V gene TRBV19 combines with J gene TRBJ1-4; D gene uncertain. V lost 5 bases and J lost 4, with 14 bases in between. CDR3 size: 15 residues. Germline CDR1 and CDR2: LNHDA and SQIVND (reference sequence). CDR3 DNA: TGTGCCAGTAGTGTCCGCCGGGGTCATAATGAAAAACTGTTTTTT. Protein product: CASSVRRGHNEKLFF.

CDR3 residues: CASTPDPMNGYTF. For the CDR3, the DNA is TGTGCCAGCACTCCAGATCCGATGAATGGCTACACCTTC. The genes are TRBV7-2 and TRBJ1-2; D is uncertain. Germline lookup yields CDR1 SGHTA and CDR2 FQGNSA. The CDR3 spans 13 residues. Trimming removed 7 bases from V and 6 bases from J, with 15 bases in between.

The chain employs TRBV7-2 and TRBJ2-7; 7 bases fit TRBD1. The CDR3 totals 14 residues. V trimming: 5 bases; J trimming: 2 bases; junction bases outside the gene matches: 6. Germline lookup yields CDR1 SGHTA and CDR2 FQGNSA. CDR3 in amino acids: CASSRTGSTYEQYF. The CDR3 DNA reads as TGTGCCAGCAGCCGGACAGGTTCCACCTACGAGCAGTACTTC.

This chain connects TRBV7-9 to TRBJ1-2, with D unclear. Germline CDR1 reads SEHNR; CDR2 reads FQNEAQ (reference sequence). V lost 4 bases to trimming and J lost 3 bases, with 9 bases between them. This CDR3 spans 13 amino acids. The CDR3 loop reads CASSSDTDYGYTF. The CDR3 DNA reads TGTGCCAGCAGCTCTGACACAGACTATGGCTACACCTTC.

The chain uses TRBV27 and TRBJ2-2; a weak D match, TRBD2 (6 bases). The V gene's germline CDR1 is MNHEY and CDR2 SMNVEV (reference sequence). The CDR3 is 14 residues long. V lost 4 bases, J lost 1 base, and 7 bases lay in between. The CDR3 region has the DNA TGTGCCAGCAGTTCGCGGGAGAACACCGGGGAGCTGTTTTTT. Translation gives CASSSRENTGELFF.